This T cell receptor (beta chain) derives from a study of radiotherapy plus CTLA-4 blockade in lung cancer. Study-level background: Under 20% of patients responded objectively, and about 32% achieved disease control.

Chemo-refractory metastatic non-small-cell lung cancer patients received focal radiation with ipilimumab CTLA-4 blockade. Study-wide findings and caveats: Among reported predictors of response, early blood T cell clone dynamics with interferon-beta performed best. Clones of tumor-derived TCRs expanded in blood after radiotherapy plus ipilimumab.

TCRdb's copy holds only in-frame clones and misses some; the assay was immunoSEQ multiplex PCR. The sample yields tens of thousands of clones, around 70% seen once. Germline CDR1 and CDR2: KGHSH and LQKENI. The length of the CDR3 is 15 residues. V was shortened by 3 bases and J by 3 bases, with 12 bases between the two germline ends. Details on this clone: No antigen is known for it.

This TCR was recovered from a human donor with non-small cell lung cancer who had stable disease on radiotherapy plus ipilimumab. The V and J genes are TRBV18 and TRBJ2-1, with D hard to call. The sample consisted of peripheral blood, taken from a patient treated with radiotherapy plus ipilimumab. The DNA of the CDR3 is TGTGCCAGCTCACCTATCCCGGTTTACTACAATGAGCAGTTCTTC. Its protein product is CASSPIPVYYNEQFF.